These 22 T cell receptor beta chains came from one sample sequenced in a study of T cell responses to AZD1222 COVID-19 vaccine. Profiled with immunoSEQ multiplex PCR; TCRdb holds only in-frame clones, not every one. The table has 150,000 to 200,000 clones, 93% seen once. The sample consisted of peripheral blood, taken on day 0 of AZD1222 vaccination. Receptor source: an adult in good health.

The chain is built from TRBV21-1 and TRBJ2-7; TRBD1, the table's D call, lacks a check against the DNA. TRBV21-1 corresponds to a pseudogene. This CDR3 has 17 residues. The CDR3: CASSKGTGTGGFYEQYF. The CDR3 region has the DNA TGTGCCAGCAGCAAAGGGACGGGGACAGGGGGGTTCTACGAGCAGTACTTC.

The genes are TRBV5-1 and TRBJ2-7, with 10 bases fitting TRBD1. This CDR3 region has 16 residues. The germline CDR1 and CDR2 sequences are SGHRS and YFSETQ. The trim removed 4 bases at V and 3 bases at J, leaving 10 bases unmatched. For the CDR3, the DNA is TGCGCCAGCAGCGTGACAGGGGGCCGGGGAAACTACGAGCAGTACTTC. The encoded protein is CASSVTGGRGNYEQYF.

This chain joins TRBV7-8 and TRBJ1-2; D is unresolved. Germline CDR1 reads SGHVS; CDR2 reads FQNEAQ. The CDR3 is 16 residues long. The V end was cut by 5 bases, the J end by 4 bases, with 20 bases between. This CDR3 is CASSLYLAATSYGYTF. CDR3 bases: TGTGCCAGCAGCCTCTACCTGGCAGCAACCTCCTATGGCTACACCTTC.

This sequence joins TRBV5-4 and TRBJ2-1; D is perhaps TRBD2 (6 bases). CDR1 and CDR2 from the germline V gene are SGHNT and YYREEE (reference sequence). This CDR3 is 16 amino acids long. Trimming pared 0 bases from V and 2 bases from J, leaving 12 bases between. CDR3 in DNA: TGTGCCAGCAGCTTGGCCGTTAGCGGTACCTACAATGAGCAGTTCTTC. Protein sequence: CASSLAVSGTYNEQFF.

This rearrangement joins TRBV7-7 to TRBJ2-7; D possibly corresponds to TRBD2 (6 bases). Germline loops: CDR1 SSHAT, CDR2 FNYEAQ (reference sequence). V gave up 5 bases and J gave up 4 bases, with 18 bases separating them. The CDR3 extends over 15 amino acids. Here the CDR3 reads CASSLLGGGPYEQYF. CDR3 nucleotides: TGTGCCAGCAGCCTCCTTGGGGGAGGACCTTACGAGCAGTACTTC. The full variable domain, completed using reference TRBV7-7 and TRBJ2-7, is GAGVSQSPRYKVTKRGQDVTLRCDPISSHATLYWYQQALGQGPEFLTYFNYEAQPDKSGLPSDRFSAERPEGSISTLTIQRTEQRDSAMYRCASSLLGGGPYEQYFGPGTRLTVT.

The gene calls are TRBV7-2 and TRBJ1-2; D unclear. Trimming cost V 1 base and J 8 bases, with 14 bases left between them. Germline V gene data show CDR1 as SGHTA and CDR2 as FQGNSA. The CDR3 length is 14 residues. Here the CDR3 DNA reads TGTGCCAGCAGCTTAGGGCCGATTAGCGGGGGCTACACCTTC. Protein: CASSLGPISGGYTF. Full variable domain (missing parts from reference TRBV7-2 and TRBJ1-2): GAGVSQSPSNKVTEKGKDVELRCDPISGHTALYWYRQSLGQGLEFLIYFQGNSAPDKSGLPSDRFSAERTGGSVSTLTIQRTQQEDSAVYLCASSLGPISGGYTFGSGTRLTVV.

The V call is TRBV7-2, the J call TRBJ1-1; 7 nucleotides agree with TRBD1. Trimming removed 4 bases from V and 5 bases from J; junction bases left unmatched: 10. Germline values: CDR1 SGHTA, CDR2 FQGNSA. This CDR3 spans 15 amino acids. The CDR3: CASSYRQGSETEAFF. In DNA, the CDR3 is TGTGCCAGCAGCTACAGACAGGGAAGTGAGACTGAAGCTTTCTTT. Drawing the rest from reference TRBV7-2 and TRBJ1-1, the complete variable domain is GAGVSQSPSNKVTEKGKDVELRCDPISGHTALYWYRQSLGQGLEFLIYFQGNSAPDKSGLPSDRFSAERTGGSVSTLTIQRTQQEDSAVYLCASSYRQGSETEAFFGQGTRLTVV.

The rearrangement uses TRBV29-1 and TRBJ1-1; maybe TRBD1 (5 bases). The CDR3 length is 14 residues. CDR1 is SQVTM, CDR2 ANQGSEA, per germline. Trimming took 5 bases from V and 4 from J, leaving 17 bases between them. CDR3 bases: TGCAGCGTTATTTCATGGTCCGGGACCACTGAAGCTTTCTTT. It encodes CSVISWSGTTEAFF.

The chain's CDR3 is CASSLDIAQGPYTDTQYF. Here the CDR3 DNA reads TGTGCCAGCAGCTTAGATATTGCACAGGGGCCCTACACAGATACGCAGTATTTT. The chain couples TRBV11-2 to TRBJ2-3; 7 nucleotides align to TRBD1. The junction had 11 bases not matched to a gene; V was cut back by 0 bases and J by 2 bases. Germline CDR1 SGHAT, CDR2 FQNNGV. The CDR3 consists of 18 residues.

The chain joins TRBV19 to TRBJ2-7; 16 nucleotides match TRBD2. Looked up from germline, CDR1 is LNHDA and CDR2 is SQIVND (reference sequence). The V and J ends lost 4 bases and 9 bases, in that order; junction bases with no gene match: 12. This CDR3 is 17 amino acids long. CDR3 nucleotide sequence: TGTGCCAGTAGTACCTCTTCCGGGACTAGCGGGAGGGGGGGGCAGTACTTC. Translation gives CASSTSSGTSGRGGQYF.

The chain has TRBV5-1 and TRBJ1-2; 7 bases align to TRBD1. The junction had 9 bases not matched to a gene; V was cut back by 3 bases and J by 4 bases. Germline values: CDR1 SGHRS, CDR2 YFSETQ. There are 15 residues in the CDR3. The CDR3 DNA reads TGCGCCAGCAGCTGGAGGACAGGAAAAATCTATGGCTACACCTTC. This encodes CASSWRTGKIYGYTF.

J is TRBJ1-2 and V is TRBV27, with a weak D call TRBD1 (5 bases). This CDR3 contains 16 residues. Trimming cost V 0 bases and J 2 bases, with 13 bases left between them. CDR1 is MNHEY, CDR2 SMNVEV, per germline (reference sequence). Here the CDR3 reads CASSLSAVGGNYGYTF. CDR3 DNA sequence: TGTGCCAGCAGTTTATCGGCCGTTGGGGGAAACTATGGCTACACCTTC.

The rearrangement uses TRBV6-5 and TRBJ2-1, with 7 bases lining up with TRBD2. Looked up from germline, CDR1 is MNHEY and CDR2 is SVGAGI. Unmatched junction bases numbered 3, after V lost 0 bases and J lost 4 bases. The CDR3 consists of 15 residues. Here the CDR3 DNA reads TGTGCCAGCAGTTACTCGGGGGGGGAATACAATGAGCAGTTCTTC. Translation gives CASSYSGGEYNEQFF.

The V gene is TRBV3-1 (or the pseudogene TRBV3-2), the J gene TRBJ2-5, with D tentatively TRBD2 (5 bases). Trimming pared 6 bases from V and 5 bases from J, leaving 16 bases between. The CDR3 is made up of 14 amino acids. CDR1 is LGHDT, CDR2 YNNKEL, per germline (reference sequence). Here the CDR3 reads CASRHMRVKETQYF. The CDR3 DNA reads as TGTGCCAGCAGACACATGCGGGTTAAGGAGACCCAGTACTTC.

The chain has TRBV5-6 and TRBJ2-1; D perhaps matches TRBD2 (5 bases). This CDR3 has 17 residues. From germline, CDR1 is SGHDT and CDR2 YYEEEE. Deletions cut 3 bases from V and 0 bases from J, with 16 bases between. The CDR3 region is CASSSPAGGSSYNEQFF. CDR3 in DNA: TGTGCCAGCAGCTCCCCCGCGGGCGGCAGCTCCTACAATGAGCAGTTCTTC.

This chain joins TRBV5-5 and TRBJ2-4, with D perhaps being TRBD1 or TRBD2 (5 bases each). Germline CDR1 and CDR2: SGHKS and YYEKEE (reference sequence). Trimming removed 4 bases from V and 5 bases from J, with 13 bases in between. This CDR3 has 14 amino acids. The CDR3 DNA reads as TGTGCCAGCAGCCCCGGGACCCAAGAAAACATTCAGTACTTC. It yields the protein CASSPGTQENIQYF.

This clone is a singleton in its sample. The rearrangement joins TRBV12-1 to TRBJ2-3; TRBD2, the D gene given by the table, was not confirmed from the DNA. TRBV12-1 constitutes a pseudogene. This CDR3 comprises 17 residues. CDR3 in amino acids: CASSFAQTSGPTDTQYF. The CDR3 DNA reads as TGTGCCAGCAGCTTTGCGCAGACTAGCGGACCCACAGATACGCAGTATTTT.

The count of this clone is one. The rearrangement uses TRBV19 and TRBJ1-2; 9 nucleotides line up with TRBD1. The junction had 8 bases not matched to a gene; V was cut back by 8 bases and J by 4 bases. CDR1 and CDR2 from the germline V gene are LNHDA and SQIVND (reference sequence). CDR3 size: 14 residues. The CDR3 coding sequence is TGTGCCAGTCTTAAACAGGGGGCGAGCTATGGCTACACCTTC. Protein product: CASLKQGASYGYTF.

This rearrangement joins TRBV27 to TRBJ2-3, with a weak D call TRBD2 (6 bases). The CDR3 has 14 amino acids. CDR1 is MNHEY and CDR2 is SMNVEV in the germline V gene (reference sequence). V lost 3 bases and J 4 bases, leaving 11 bases between the germline ends. CDR3 DNA: TGTGCCAGCAGTTTCGGGTGGGGGGCAGATACGCAGTATTTT. This encodes CASSFGWGADTQYF.

This clone was seen only once. CDR3 DNA: TGCGCCAGCAGCAAATTGAGGGTCCCAGATACGCAGTATTTT. This codes for CASSKLRVPDTQYF. The chain links TRBV5-1 to TRBJ2-3; possible D gene TRBD2, 5 bases. The V end was cut by 4 bases, the J end by 4 bases, with 13 bases between. The germline CDR1 and CDR2 sequences are SGHRS and YFSETQ. This CDR3 spans 14 amino acids.

The chain joins TRBV6-2 or TRBV6-3 to TRBJ1-6, with a weak D call TRBD1 (5 bases). Trimming took 0 bases from V and 10 from J, leaving 13 bases between them. This CDR3 spans 15 amino acids. Per germline, CDR1 MNHEY and CDR2 SVGEGT. This CDR3 reads CASSYSVREGSPLHF. CDR3 in DNA: TGTGCCAGCAGTTACTCCGTCAGGGAGGGATCACCCCTCCACTTT.

The chain joins TRBV27 to TRBJ2-1; no definite D call. The CDR3 sequence is 11 residues long. CDR1 MNHEY and CDR2 SMNVEV come from the germline V gene (reference sequence). Trimming removed 6 bases at V and 5 bases at J, with 5 bases between. The CDR3: CASSTHNEQFF. The CDR3 DNA is TGTGCCAGCAGCACACACAATGAGCAGTTCTTC.